Listed below are T cell receptor beta chains from one sample, sequenced in a study of molecular identifiers for immune sequencing clone quantification. TCRdb independently ran MiXCR on the PCR reads; one entry per CDR3 protein. The table has about half a million distinct CDR3 sequences, about 25% seen once. The sequenced material came from naive CD8+ T cells from blood, with Jurkat cell RNA spiked in. The receptors were sampled from a human donor in good health. Some libraries in this study had Jurkat cell RNA spiked in. The CDR3 runs from the conserved cysteine through the conserved F or W. A D gene is named only where the DNA matches it firmly. The size of a clone is reported for some rows only, either as once, few or many, or as a class for expanded clones.

>TRBJ1-4|-|-|TRBV4-1
CASSQYRQDRRFRAINEKLFF
TGCGCCAGCAGCCAGTATAGACAGGACCGACGATTCCGGGCGATTAATGAAAAACTGTTTTTT
>TRBJ2-3|-|few|TRBV10-3
CAISEGSSPTQYF
TGTGCCATCAGTGAAGGGAGTAGCCCTACGCAGTATTTT
>TRBJ2-7|-|few|TRBV19
CASSIQGKTYEQYF
TGTGCCAGTAGTATACAGGGAAAGACCTACGAGCAGTACTTC
>TRBJ2-2|-|few|TRBV5-6
CASSTNREYTGELFF
TGTGCCAGCAGCACCAACCGGGAGTACACCGGGGAGCTGTTTTTT
>TRBJ1-2|-|-|TRBV18
CASSPPEAGNYGYPF
TGTGCCAGCTCACCACCGGAAGCAGGAAACTATGGCTACCCCTTC
>TRBJ2-7|TRBD2|-|TRBV5-1
CASSSGTSDFLEQYF
TGCGCCAGCAGCTCCGGGACTAGCGATTTCCTCGAGCAGTACTTC
>TRBJ1-1|-|-|TRBV12-3/TRBV12-4
CASSPEAMTPEAFF
TGTGCCAGCAGTCCCGAAGCCATGACACCTGAAGCTTTCTTT
>TRBJ2-7|-|-|TRBV20-1
CSAIWGDSYEQYF
TGCAGTGCTATATGGGGGGACTCCTACGAGCAGTACTTC
>TRBJ2-2|TRBD1|many|TRBV20-1
CSAHDRGAGELFF
TGCAGTGCTCACGACAGGGGCGCCGGGGAGCTGTTTTTT
>TRBJ1-5|-|-|TRBV30
CAWAFPPGVGQPQHF
TGTGCCTGGGCTTTCCCTCCAGGGGTGGGTCAGCCCCAGCATTTT
>TRBJ2-4|TRBD2|many|TRBV12-3/TRBV12-4
CASSFWSSGAHIQYF
TGTGCCAGCAGTTTTTGGTCTAGCGGGGCGCACATTCAGTACTTC
>TRBJ2-3|TRBD2|many|TRBV7-9
CASSLSTSGRADTQYF
TGTGCCAGCAGCTTATCGACTAGCGGGAGAGCAGATACGCAGTATTTT
>TRBJ1-3|TRBD1|-|TRBV27
CATCTGDSGNTIYF
TGTGCCACCTGCACAGGGGACTCTGGAAACACCATATATTTT
>TRBJ2-7|TRBD1|few|TRBV19
CASSTSLDRRYEQYF
TGTGCCAGTAGTACAAGTTTGGACAGGAGATACGAGCAGTACTTC
>TRBJ2-1|-|-|TRBV7-9
CASSQGIGGGPDEQFF
TGTGCCAGCAGTCAAGGTATCGGGGGTGGGCCTGACGAGCAGTTCTTC
>TRBJ2-5|-|-|TRBV7-9
CASSPVGILETQYF
TGTGCCAGCAGCCCCGTCGGGATTTTAGAGACCCAGTACTTC
>TRBJ1-1|-|many|TRBV4-1
CASSPQEALKAFF
TGCGCCAGCAGCCCTCAGGAAGCACTAAAAGCTTTCTTT
>TRBJ2-1|TRBD2|-|TRBV6-2/TRBV6-3
CASSFETSGRAAYNEQFF
TGTGCCAGCAGTTTTGAGACTAGCGGGAGGGCGGCCTACAATGAGCAGTTCTTC
>TRBJ2-5|-|many|TRBV28
CASGQGYQETQYF
TGTGCCAGCGGCCAGGGCTACCAAGAGACCCAGTACTTC
>TRBJ1-5|-|-|TRBV2
CASSGNPDQPQHF
TGTGCCAGCAGTGGTAATCCCGATCAGCCCCAGCATTTT
>TRBJ2-7|-|-|TRBV5-1
CASSISGSHEQYF
TGCGCCAGCAGCATCTCAGGGTCCCACGAGCAGTACTTC
>TRBJ2-7|-|-|TRBV4-3
CASSQRRTMVYEQYF
TGCGCCAGCAGCCAACGCCGGACAATGGTCTACGAGCAGTACTTC
>TRBJ2-3|TRBD2|few|TRBV5-6
CASSFSSGAYTDTQYF
TGTGCCAGCAGCTTTTCTAGCGGGGCATACACAGATACGCAGTATTTT
>TRBJ1-2|-|few|TRBV2
CASSGRTLYGYTF
TGTGCCAGCAGTGGGCGGACACTGTATGGCTACACCTTC
>TRBJ2-7|TRBD2|few|TRBV6-5
CASSYSGSSGLYEQYF
TGTGCCAGCAGTTACTCGGGGTCTAGCGGCCTTTACGAGCAGTACTTC
>TRBJ2-1|-|few|TRBV12-3/TRBV12-4
CASSPLRRWDNEQFF
TGTGCCAGCAGTCCCCTGCGGAGATGGGACAATGAGCAGTTCTTC
>TRBJ1-5|-|-|TRBV28
CASREDVGHYSNQPQHF
TGTGCCAGCAGGGAAGACGTCGGACACTATAGCAATCAGCCCCAGCATTTT
>TRBJ1-1|TRBD1|many|TRBV5-1
CASSHGTANTEAFF
TGCGCCAGCAGCCACGGGACAGCGAACACTGAAGCTTTCTTT
>TRBJ1-1|TRBD1|many|TRBV6-6
CAGGQVGTEAFF
TGTGCCGGCGGACAGGTTGGCACTGAAGCTTTCTTT
>TRBJ2-7|TRBD1|few|TRBV13
CASSPDRVLYEQYF
TGTGCCAGCAGCCCGGACAGGGTGCTCTACGAGCAGTACTTC
>TRBJ1-4|-|many|TRBV27
CASTTSRGLNEKLFF
TGTGCCAGCACGACAAGCAGGGGACTTAATGAAAAACTGTTTTTT
>TRBJ2-7|-|few|TRBV6-1
CASNRGGDEQYF
TGTGCCAGCAACCGGGGAGGCGACGAGCAGTACTTC
>TRBJ2-7|-|-|TRBV18
CASSPDGPTYEQYF
TGTGCCAGCTCACCTGACGGACCGACCTACGAGCAGTACTTC
>TRBJ1-1|-|few|TRBV18
CASSPWDDLNTEAFF
TGTGCCAGCTCACCTTGGGACGATTTGAACACTGAAGCTTTCTTT
>TRBJ2-1|-|few|TRBV27
CASSFQGNNEQFF
TGTGCCAGCAGTTTTCAGGGAAACAATGAGCAGTTCTTC
>TRBJ2-1|TRBD2|few|TRBV27
CASSLSILAGAHFEQFF
TGTGCCAGCAGTTTATCGATACTAGCGGGGGCCCACTTTGAGCAGTTCTTC
>TRBJ2-1|TRBD2|many|TRBV24-1
CATSDTGGSINEQFF
TGTGCCACCAGTGACACAGGCGGGAGTATCAATGAGCAGTTCTTC
>TRBJ2-7|TRBD1|many|TRBV7-9
CASSPTGVEQYF
TGCGCCAGCAGCCCGACAGGGGTCGAGCAGTACTTC
>TRBJ2-7|TRBD1|-|TRBV27
CASSLRDRYYEQYF
TGTGCCAGCAGTTTACGGGACAGGTACTACGAGCAGTACTTC
>TRBJ2-7|TRBD2|few|TRBV5-5
CASSLLAGEQEQYF
TGTGCCAGCAGCTTACTAGCGGGAGAACAAGAGCAGTACTTC
>TRBJ1-1|-|-|TRBV27
CASSLKGSEAFF
TGTGCCAGCAGTTTAAAGGGATCCGAAGCTTTCTTT